This T cell receptor (beta chain) comes out of a study of T cell responses to AZD1222 COVID-19 vaccine. The study's findings and limits: Spike-specific TCR breadth and depth went up after people got two AZD1222 doses. Nearly half of spike-specific TCRs reportedly target variant regions that are unmutated in the B.1.351 and B.1.1.7 variants.

Comments on this clone: Its cognate antigen is unknown.

Data came from immunoSEQ multiplex PCR; TCRdb stores just in-frame clones and leaves some out. The sample includes 150,000 to 200,000 clones, approximately 94% of them seen just once. The CDR3 length is 15 residues. The sequence came from an adult who received the AZD1222 COVID-19 vaccine. Here the sequenced sample was peripheral blood, taken 28 days after the second AZD1222 dose. The V call is TRBV21-1, the J call TRBJ2-1. TRBV21-1 is described as a pseudogene. The CDR3 DNA is TGTGCCAGCAGACAAGGGACCGGCAGCCTGGGTGAGCAGTTCTTC. Amino acid sequence: CASRQGTGSLGEQFF.